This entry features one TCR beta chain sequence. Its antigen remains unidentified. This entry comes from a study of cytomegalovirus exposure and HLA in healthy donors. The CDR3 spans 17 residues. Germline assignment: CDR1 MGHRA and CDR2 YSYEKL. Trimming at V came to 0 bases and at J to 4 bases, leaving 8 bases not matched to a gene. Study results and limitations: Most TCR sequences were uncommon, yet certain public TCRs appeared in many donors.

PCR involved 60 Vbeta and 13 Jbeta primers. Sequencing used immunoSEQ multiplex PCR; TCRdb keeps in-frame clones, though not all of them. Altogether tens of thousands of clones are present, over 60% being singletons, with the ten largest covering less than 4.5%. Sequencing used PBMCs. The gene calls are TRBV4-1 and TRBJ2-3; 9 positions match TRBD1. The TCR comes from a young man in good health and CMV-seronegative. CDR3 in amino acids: CASSQDFGQGFPDTQYF. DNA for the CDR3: TGCGCCAGCAGCCAAGATTTCGGACAGGGGTTTCCAGATACGCAGTATTTT.